The 20 T cell receptor beta chains below all came from one sample that was sequenced in a study of T cells in Graves' hyperthyroidism and ophthalmopathy. Authors of the study amplified TCR beta CDR3 regions from RNA transcripts. A set of HTBI primers served as the primers for a first-round RT-PCR of the TCR CDR3. TCRdb itself ran the multiplex PCR reads through MiXCR, one entry per CDR3 protein. Seen here are 400,000 to 550,000 distinct CDR3 sequences, roughly an eighth observed once, and the top ten hold about 17%. The sample was blood. Receptors were obtained from a woman aged 18-30 years with Graves' hyperthyroidism.

Many counts were recorded for this clonotype. The chain recombines TRBV12-3 or TRBV12-4 with TRBJ2-1; TRBD2 matches 12 bases. The CDR3 runs 17 residues. Trimming at V came to 3 bases and at J to 7 bases, leaving 10 bases not matched to a gene. The CDR3 DNA sequence: TGTGCCAGCAGTTTCTCCCGGACTAGCGGGATTAGGAATGAGCAGTTCTTC. Its protein is CASSFSRTSGIRNEQFF.

This clonotype came up many times. This rearrangement joins TRBV5-1 to TRBJ1-6, with no clear D. V was pared by 4 bases and J by 5 bases, with 10 bases between. Per the germline V gene, CDR1 is SGHRS and CDR2 is YFSETQ. The length of the CDR3 is 14 residues. The CDR3 DNA is TGCGCCAGCAGCACGACACGAGATAATTCACCCCTCCACTTT. This codes for CASSTTRDNSPLHF.

This clonotype has ten or more counts. An end of the junction differs from the germline gene, which may be a read error. This chain joins TRBV19 and TRBJ2-5; 10 bases map to TRBD1. The germline CDR1 and CDR2 sequences are LNHDA and SQIVND (reference sequence). The CDR3 is 14 residues long. Written as DNA, the CDR3 is TGTGCCAGTAGTGGGACAGGGGTGAAAGAGATCCAGTACTTC. Translating gives CASSGTGVKEIQYF.

This chain links TRBV4-1 with TRBJ2-7, with D possibly matching TRBD2 (5 bases). V gave up 4 bases and J gave up 7 bases, with 20 bases separating them. The length of the CDR3 is 15 residues. Germline V lookup: CDR1 MGHRA, CDR2 YSYEKL. The CDR3 region is CASSPDPGRVQEQYF. The CDR3, as DNA: TGCGCCAGCAGCCCAGACCCGGGAAGGGTCCAGGAGCAGTACTTC.

A note on this clonotype: A much larger clone differs from this one at a single base, so this may be a read error. The chain links TRBV19 to TRBJ2-1, with D unresolved. V was clipped by 0 bases and J by 5 bases, with 14 bases between them. The length of the CDR3 is 16 residues. In germline, CDR1 is LNHDA, CDR2 SQIVND (reference sequence). The CDR3, as DNA: TGTGCCAGTAGTATAGATCTAGGGAACAACGACAATGAGCAGTTCTTC. As protein: CASSIDLGNNDNEQFF.

The CDR3, as DNA: TGTGCCAGCAGGGGGGGGACAGAAGGGACTCACCACTACGAGCAGTACTTC. Its translation: CASRGGTEGTHHYEQYF. V gene TRBV6-1 combines with J gene TRBJ2-7, with D perhaps matching TRBD1 or TRBD2 (7 bases each). This CDR3 comprises 17 residues. Per germline, CDR1 MNHNS and CDR2 SASEGT. V shed 6 bases and J shed 3 bases, with 24 bases lying between them.

There are many counts of this clonotype. One junction end disagrees with the germline gene, perhaps due to a read error. The V and J genes are TRBV13 and TRBJ2-7; TRBD1 is a possible D gene (5 bases). CDR1 is PRHDT and CDR2 is FYEKMQ in the germline V gene (reference sequence). The CDR3 is 16 amino acids. CDR3 sequence: CASSLGWQGKGYEQYF. Here the CDR3 DNA reads TGTGCCAGCAGCCTAGGGTGGCAGGGAAAAGGCTACGAGCAGTACTTC.

The table lists this clonotype with a few counts. This chain joins TRBV5-1 and TRBJ2-7; 9 nucleotides match TRBD2. Germline assignment: CDR1 SGHRS and CDR2 YFSETQ. V was pared by 0 bases and J by 2 bases, with 3 bases of the junction left unmatched. The CDR3 sequence is 15 residues long. In DNA, the CDR3 is TGCGCCAGCAGCTTGGCGGCTAGCGGGGCCTACGAGCAGTACTTC. Translating it yields CASSLAASGAYEQYF.

This clonotype was counted ten times or more. The DNA for the CDR3 is TGTGCCTGGAACGAGAACACTGAAGCTTTCTTT. Amino acids: CAWNENTEAFF. J is TRBJ1-1 and V is TRBV30; D gene ambiguous. Trimming removed 4 bases from V and 1 base from J, with 4 bases in between. CDR1 GTSNPN and CDR2 SVGIG come from the germline V gene (reference sequence). The CDR3 is 11 residues long.

This clonotype was picked up many times. J is TRBJ2-7 and V is TRBV11-2; 7 positions match TRBD1. This CDR3 spans 17 amino acids. CDR1 is SGHAT and CDR2 is FQNNGV in the germline V gene. With V trimmed by 2 bases and J by 4 bases, 14 bases remained unmatched. CDR3: CASSLITSGQWGYEQYF. The CDR3 DNA reads TGTGCCAGCAGCTTAATAACTTCGGGACAGTGGGGGTACGAGCAGTACTTC.

The sample holds many counts of this clonotype. This chain connects TRBV30 to TRBJ2-5; no firm D call. CDR1 and CDR2 (germline): GTSNPN, SVGIG (reference sequence). CDR3 length: 11 residues. Trimming removed 0 bases from V and 5 bases from J, with 4 bases in between. The CDR3 DNA reads TGTGCCTGGAGTGTAGCGGAGACCCAGTACTTC. Translating gives CAWSVAETQYF.

This clonotype showed up many times. The chain uses TRBV30 and TRBJ2-7; TRBD2 agrees at 8 bases. CDR3 length: 14 amino acids. Germline V CDR1 and CDR2: GTSNPN, SVGIG (reference sequence). V gave up 2 bases and J gave up 3 bases; unmatched junction bases: 6. In DNA form, the CDR3 reads TGTGCCTGGAGTAAGGGGACTAGTCTCTACGAGCAGTACTTC. Translated, it gives CAWSKGTSLYEQYF.

As regards this clonotype: A single base separates this from a much larger clone, so it may be a read error. The chain uses TRBV15 and TRBJ1-1; D is undetermined. From germline, CDR1 is LNHNV and CDR2 YYDKDF (reference sequence). This CDR3 spans 13 amino acids. Deletions cut 0 bases from V and 5 bases from J, with 7 bases between. This chain's CDR3 is CATSRDGRTEAFF. DNA for the CDR3: TGTGCCACCAGCAGAGATGGGAGGACTGAAGCTTTCTTT. The complete variable domain, with remaining parts taken from reference TRBV15 and TRBJ1-1, reads DAMVIQNPRYQVTQFGKPVTLSCSQTLNHNVMYWYQQKSSQAPKLLFHYYDKDFNNEADTPDNFQSRRPNTSFCFLDIRSPGLGDTAMYLCATSRDGRTEAFFGQGTRLTVV.

This clonotype was detected a few times. The chain carries TRBV19 and TRBJ1-2, with 7 bases lining up with TRBD1. J lost 4 bases, V lost 3 bases, and 8 bases had no gene match. This CDR3 is 15 amino acids long. CDR1 is LNHDA, CDR2 SQIVND, per germline (reference sequence). The CDR3 region is CASSISPQGGYGYTF. Written as DNA, the CDR3 is TGTGCCAGTAGTATTTCACCTCAGGGGGGCTATGGCTACACCTTC. The complete variable domain, with remaining parts taken from reference TRBV19 and TRBJ1-2, reads DGGITQSPKYLFRKEGQNVTLSCEQNLNHDAMYWYRQDPGQGLRLIYYSQIVNDFQKGDIAEGYSVSREKKESFPLTVTSAQKNPTAFYLCASSISPQGGYGYTFGSGTRLTVV.

The V gene is TRBV20-1, the J gene TRBJ2-3, with TRBD2 identical over 13 bases. Germline V gene lookup returns CDR1 DFQATT and CDR2 SNEGSKA (reference sequence). The CDR3 has 17 amino acids. V shed 0 bases and J 2 bases; nucleotides not matched to a gene: 5. The CDR3 loop reads CSAREWGLAGITDTQYF. In nucleotides, the CDR3 is TGCAGTGCTAGAGAATGGGGACTAGCGGGGATCACAGATACGCAGTATTTT.

In nucleotides, the CDR3 is TGTGCCACCAGCTCCCGGACTAGCGGTCAGGGTGAGCAGTTCTTC. Protein: CATSSRTSGQGEQFF. The chain employs TRBV15 and TRBJ2-1; 10 bases line up with TRBD2. The V segment lost 5 bases and the J segment 9 bases; nucleotides outside the gene matches: 10. This CDR3 contains 15 residues. Germline V lookup: CDR1 LNHNV, CDR2 YYDKDF (reference sequence).

The chain recombines TRBV7-9 with TRBJ1-2; 8 bases are a match to TRBD1. J gave up 3 bases and V 0 bases, and 9 bases lay outside the gene matches. CDR3 length: 17 amino acids. Germline V gives CDR1 SEHNR, CDR2 FQNEAQ (reference sequence). As DNA, the CDR3 is TGTGCCAGCAGCTTAGCCCCCTCGACAGGGGCAGACTATGGCTACACCTTC. This encodes CASSLAPSTGADYGYTF.

Many counts were recorded for this clonotype. The rearrangement uses TRBV19 and TRBJ2-1; D possibly uses TRBD1 or TRBD2 (5 bases each). CDR1 and CDR2 from the germline V gene are LNHDA and SQIVND (reference sequence). Trimming took off 7 bases at V and 7 bases at J, with 20 bases between the two ends. This CDR3 contains 15 residues. The CDR3: CASIDGGVEKNEQFF. CDR3 DNA: TGTGCCAGTATTGATGGGGGAGTGGAAAAAAATGAGCAGTTCTTC.

The chain carries TRBV6-1 and TRBJ1-6; D uncertain. The CDR3 is 13 residues long. Germline V lookup: CDR1 MNHNS, CDR2 SASEGT. V shed 5 bases and J shed 10 bases, with 12 bases lying between them. The CDR3 loop reads CASSNTELSPLHF. CDR3 DNA: TGTGCCAGCAGTAATACAGAATTATCACCCCTCCACTTT.

This clonotype showed up many times. This chain joins TRBV7-9 and TRBJ1-6, with no clear D. This CDR3 spans 12 amino acids. Trimming removed 1 base at V and 10 bases at J, with 5 bases between. The germline gives CDR1 SEHNR, CDR2 FQNEAQ (reference sequence). CDR3 sequence: CASSLDYSPLHF. The CDR3 coding sequence is TGTGCCAGCAGCTTAGATTACTCACCCCTCCACTTT. Full variable domain (remainder filled in from reference TRBV7-9 and TRBJ1-6): DTGVSQNPRHKITKRGQNVTFRCDPISEHNRLYWYRQTLGQGPEFLTYFQNEAQLEKSRLLSDRFSAERPKGSFSTLEIQRTEQGDSAMYLCASSLDYSPLHFGNGTRLTVT.